This TCR beta chain derives from a study of PD-1 blockade in classical Hodgkin lymphoma. Some clones are missing from TCRdb's copy, which holds only in-frame ones; the method was immunoSEQ multiplex PCR. The data contain about 110,000 clones, roughly nine tenths of them singletons. Relapse after autologous stem cell transplantation occurred in every patient, and brentuximab vedotin exposure varied. Germline CDR1 MNHEY, CDR2 SVGAGI. The CDR3 length is 15 residues. With V trimmed by 7 bases and J by 1 base, 7 bases remained unmatched. The chain employs TRBV6-5 and TRBJ2-5, with 9 bases fitting TRBD1. The TCR originated in a human donor with classical Hodgkin lymphoma. This sample comprised peripheral blood mononuclear cells (PBMCs), obtained before the second cycle of nivolumab. The CDR3: CASTQDRGPQETQYF. Written as DNA, the CDR3 is TGTGCCAGCACCCAGGACAGGGGACCCCAAGAGACCCAGTACTTC.